By proportion, the clone carrying this T cell receptor (beta chain) is medium-sized. What it binds is not known. This record comes from a study of vaccination and CD4 T cells after COVID-19. Study findings and constraints: Among reactive clones from convalescent patients, a median about 86% appeared only post-vaccination.

Noted treatment: approximately nine-day PBMC culture with coronavirus spike peptide pools or control peptides (ViraFEST assay). Each well held more than 1.5 million PBMCs in IL-2 (roughly 10 IU/ml) medium with about 9.6 ug/ml peptide pools. Oncomine TCR Beta short-read sequencing was applied to DNA from cultured CD4+ T cells. One entry per CDR3 protein, called by TCRdb with MiXCR from the PCR reads. The sample shows around 13,000 distinct CDR3 sequences, around 24% of them seen only once. CDR1 and CDR2 (germline): DFQATT, SNEGSKA (reference sequence). The CDR3 covers 14 residues. Losses at the gene ends were 2 bases for V and 5 bases for J; bases not matched to a gene: 8.

This clonotype originated in a human donor who had recovered from COVID-19. Sequencing used CD4+ T cells from blood, cultured in vitro, obtained after SARS-CoV-2 vaccination. The rearrangement links TRBV20-1 to TRBJ1-2; 7 bases align to TRBD1. The CDR3 loop reads CSARRDSGKYGYTF. The CDR3 nucleotides read TGCAGTGCTAGAAGGGACAGCGGGAAATATGGCTACACCTTC.